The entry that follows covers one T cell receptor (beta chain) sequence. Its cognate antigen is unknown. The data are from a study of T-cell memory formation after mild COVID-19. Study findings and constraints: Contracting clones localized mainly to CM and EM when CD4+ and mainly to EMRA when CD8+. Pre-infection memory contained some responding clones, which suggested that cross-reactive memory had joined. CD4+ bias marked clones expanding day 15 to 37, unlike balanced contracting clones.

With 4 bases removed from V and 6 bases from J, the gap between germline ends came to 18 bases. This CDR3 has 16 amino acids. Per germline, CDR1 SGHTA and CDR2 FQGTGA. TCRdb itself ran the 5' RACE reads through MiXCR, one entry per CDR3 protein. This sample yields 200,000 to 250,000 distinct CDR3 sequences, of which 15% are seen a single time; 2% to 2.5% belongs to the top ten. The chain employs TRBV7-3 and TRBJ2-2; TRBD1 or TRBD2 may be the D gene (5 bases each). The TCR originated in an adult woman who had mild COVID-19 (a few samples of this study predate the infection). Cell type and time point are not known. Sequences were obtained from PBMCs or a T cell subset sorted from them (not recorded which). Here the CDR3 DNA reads TGTGCCAGCAGCTCATCGGGACGGAGTCTATCCGGGGAGCTGTTTTTT. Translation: CASSSSGRSLSGELFF. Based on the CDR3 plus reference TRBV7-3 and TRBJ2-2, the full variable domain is GAGVSQTPSNKVTEKGKYVELRCDPISGHTALYWYRQSLGQGPEFLIYFQGTGAADDSGLPNDRFFAVRPEGSVSTLKIQRTERGDSAVYLCASSSSGRSLSGELFFGEGSRLTVL.